This T cell receptor (beta chain) comes out of a study of T cells after yellow fever vaccination. V lost 3 bases to trimming and J lost 5 bases; unmatched junction nucleotides: 6. This CDR3 contains 16 residues. CDR1 SGHRS and CDR2 YFSETQ come from the germline V gene. This clonotype has at least ten counts. TCRdb itself ran the 5' RACE reads through MiXCR, one entry per CDR3 protein. The top ten hold about 18% of the sample, which has 500,000 to 650,000 distinct CDR3 sequences, around a sixth seen once. The V gene is TRBV5-1, the J gene TRBJ2-3; the match to TRBD2 covers 13 bases. The sample in question was PBMCs, obtained about 5 days after the first yellow fever vaccination. The sequence came from a man younger than 35 who received the YFV17D yellow fever vaccine. The CDR3 nucleotides read TGCGCCAGCAGCTCCCGGACTAGCGGGGGTATAGATACGCAGTATTTT. This codes for CASSSRTSGGIDTQYF.